The 25 T cell receptor beta chains below were found in one sample sequenced in a study of blood T cell repertoires in COVID-19. Sequencing was performed with immunoSEQ multiplex PCR; in TCRdb, only in-frame clones are kept and a portion is missing. Found here are a few hundred thousand clones, approximately 89% of them singletons; the top ten hold over 8.5%. Material: peripheral blood. The receptor set was obtained from a woman in her twenties or thirties with COVID-19, enrolled during active disease.

CDR3 loop: CASSYTRGAGYTF. CDR3 coding DNA: TGTGCCAGCAGTTACACACGGGGAGCCGGCTACACCTTC. The rearrangement joins TRBV6-5 to TRBJ1-2; D is unclear. CDR3 size: 13 residues. Germline V gene sequence: CDR1 MNHEY, CDR2 SVGAGI. The V end lost 2 bases, the J end lost 8 bases, and 12 bases lay between the germline ends.

This chain connects TRBV28 to TRBJ1-2, with unresolved D. Germline CDR1 is MDHEN and CDR2 is SYDVKM. With 5 bases removed from V and 4 bases from J, the gap between germline ends came to 8 bases. There are 12 residues in the CDR3. The DNA of the CDR3 is TGTGCCAGCAGTCTCCTCGGCTATGGCTACACCTTC. This translates into CASSLLGYGYTF.

The chain links TRBV5-1 to TRBJ1-1, with a possible D match to TRBD1 (5 bases). The CDR3 is made up of 15 amino acids. The V gene's germline CDR1 is SGHRS and CDR2 YFSETQ. V lost 4 bases and J lost 4, with 17 bases in between. The DNA for the CDR3 is TGCGCCAGCAGCCTAGGTTCCGGTAGGGGCACTGAAGCTTTCTTT. This sequence encodes CASSLGSGRGTEAFF.

This CDR3 is CASSLYGTENEKLFF. The CDR3 DNA is TGCGCCAGCAGCCTATACGGGACAGAAAATGAAAAACTGTTTTTT. The chain has TRBV5-1 and TRBJ1-4; TRBD1 agrees at 7 bases. CDR3 size: 15 residues. Germline V gene data show CDR1 as SGHRS and CDR2 as YFSETQ. The trim removed 4 bases at V and 5 bases at J, leaving 8 bases unmatched.

CDR3 nucleotide sequence: TGTGCCAGCAGTTACCAGGGAATGAGCAATCAGCCCCAGCATTTT. Amino acids: CASSYQGMSNQPQHF. This rearrangement joins TRBV6-6 to TRBJ1-5; a possible D gene is TRBD1 (5 bases). V dropped 2 bases and J dropped 1 base, with 9 bases sitting between them. Germline V gene lookup returns CDR1 MNHNY and CDR2 SVGAGI (reference sequence). The CDR3 runs 15 residues.

The rearrangement joins TRBV11-2 to TRBJ1-2; possibly TRBD1 for D (6 bases). The CDR3 runs 13 residues. CDR1 is SGHAT, CDR2 FQNNGV, per germline. V was cut by 6 bases and J by 5 bases, with 13 bases left in between. The CDR3 loop is CASRPTGYYGYTF. The CDR3 bases are TGTGCCAGCAGACCTACAGGGTATTATGGCTACACCTTC.

The rearrangement joins TRBV11-2 to TRBJ2-5; TRBD1 might be the D (6 bases). V gave up 4 bases and J gave up 0 bases, with 12 bases separating them. The germline gives CDR1 SGHAT, CDR2 FQNNGV. The CDR3 length is 15 residues. CDR3 loop: CASSSGQTNQETQYF. The CDR3 coding sequence is TGTGCCAGCAGCTCTGGACAGACTAACCAAGAGACCCAGTACTTC.

The chain recombines TRBV7-9 with TRBJ2-1, with 9 nucleotides matching TRBD2. In germline, CDR1 is SEHNR, CDR2 FQNEAQ (reference sequence). V shed 1 base, J shed 3 bases, and the junction held 7 bases outside the gene matches. This CDR3 spans 17 amino acids. The CDR3 region has the DNA TGTGCCAGCAGCTTAGATCGGAGCGGGGGGATCTACAATGAGCAGTTCTTC. Amino acids: CASSLDRSGGIYNEQFF.

The chain is built from TRBV6-1 and TRBJ1-2; D unresolved. Germline loops: CDR1 MNHNS, CDR2 SASEGT. V was shortened by 2 bases and J by 8 bases, with 12 bases between the two germline ends. This CDR3 spans 13 amino acids. The CDR3 nucleotides read TGTGCCAGCAGTGAAATGACACGGAGGGGCTACACCTTC. This codes for CASSEMTRRGYTF.

The CDR3 spells CASSLDRWGLGRTDTQYF. The CDR3 nucleotides read TGCGCCAGCAGCTTGGATCGGTGGGGGCTGGGTCGCACAGATACGCAGTATTTT. The rearrangement joins TRBV5-1 to TRBJ2-3; a possible D gene is TRBD1 (6 bases). The germline V and J ends were trimmed by 0 bases and 1 base, with 18 bases remaining between them. CDR1 SGHRS and CDR2 YFSETQ come from the germline V gene. This CDR3 spans 18 amino acids.

V is TRBV3-1 (or the pseudogene TRBV3-2) and J is TRBJ1-2, with D tentatively TRBD1 (6 bases). V was trimmed by 4 bases and J by 4 bases, leaving 16 bases between them. CDR3 length: 15 residues. Germline V gives CDR1 LGHDT, CDR2 YNNKEL (reference sequence). CDR3 sequence reads: CASSLGRGVSYGYTF. As DNA, the CDR3 is TGTGCCAGCAGCCTTGGGAGGGGGGTAAGCTATGGCTACACCTTC.

This rearrangement joins TRBV6-6 to TRBJ1-6, with D uncertain. This CDR3 is 14 amino acids long. The germline V gene encodes CDR1 MNHNY and CDR2 SVGAGI (reference sequence). Trimming pared 6 bases from V and 10 bases from J, leaving 16 bases between. The DNA for the CDR3 is TGTGCCAGCAGCAGACATGGCGACGGCTCACCCCTCCACTTT. It yields the protein CASSRHGDGSPLHF.

The chain recombines TRBV18 with TRBJ2-5; TRBD2 might be the D (5 bases). Germline assignment: CDR1 KGHSH and CDR2 LQKENI. The CDR3 consists of 15 residues. Trimming cost V 0 bases and J 1 base, with 9 bases left between them. The CDR3 DNA reads TGTGCCAGCTCACCACCGGGAGTCGTCCAAGAGACCCAGTACTTC. Protein sequence: CASSPPGVVQETQYF.

The chain uses TRBV6-1 and TRBJ1-2, with 7 bases aligning to TRBD1. The CDR3 length is 17 residues. Germline CDR1 is MNHNS and CDR2 is SASEGT. V gave up 4 bases and J gave up 5 bases; unmatched junction bases: 16. The CDR3 sequence: CASSGSGQSLLLYGYTF. The CDR3 DNA reads TGTGCCAGCAGTGGGTCGGGACAGTCGTTATTACTTTATGGCTACACCTTC.

The chain couples TRBV7-8 to TRBJ1-2, with D perhaps matching TRBD1 (5 bases). Germline CDR1 is SGHVS and CDR2 is FQNEAQ. There are 12 residues in the CDR3. V lost 1 base, J lost 8 bases, and 8 bases lay in between. In DNA, the CDR3 is TGTGCCAGCAGCTTAGTGAGACAGGGCTACACCTTC. Its protein product is CASSLVRQGYTF.

The rearrangement joins TRBV2 to TRBJ1-2; D is undetermined. The germline CDR1 and CDR2 sequences are SNHLY and FYNNEI. The CDR3 has 16 amino acids. Trimming pared 0 bases from V and 5 bases from J, leaving 16 bases between. The CDR3 DNA reads as TGTGCCAGCAGTGAAGCTCTTTTTCGACACGGTTATGGCTACACCTTC. This encodes CASSEALFRHGYGYTF.

This clone appeared a single time. The rearrangement uses TRBV2 and TRBJ1-2, with D possibly matching TRBD1 (5 bases). The germline gives CDR1 SNHLY, CDR2 FYNNEI. Trimming removed 1 base at V and 6 bases at J, with 18 bases between. This CDR3 has 16 residues. The CDR3 sequence is CASSEVRDSRRDGYTF. The CDR3 DNA reads TGTGCCAGCAGTGAAGTTCGGGACTCACGTAGGGATGGCTACACCTTC.

The chain employs TRBV4-1 and TRBJ1-2, with a tentative D call TRBD1 (6 bases). The germline V and J ends were trimmed by 3 bases and 7 bases, with 27 bases remaining between them. The germline gives CDR1 MGHRA, CDR2 YSYEKL. This CDR3 region has 18 residues. The CDR3 nucleotides read TGCGCCAGCAGCCAGACGTTGACGAGGGCAGGGGAAGTCGGTGGCTACACCTTC. Protein: CASSQTLTRAGEVGGYTF.

The rearrangement uses TRBV7-9 and TRBJ2-5, with D possibly being TRBD2 (6 bases). CDR3 size: 12 residues. V gave up 5 bases and J gave up 5 bases, with 9 bases separating them. Germline values: CDR1 SEHNR, CDR2 FQNEAQ (reference sequence). The CDR3 coding sequence is TGTGCCAGCAGCCCGGAGGGTGAGACCCAGTACTTC. Its protein product is CASSPEGETQYF. The full variable domain, in which reference TRBV7-9 and TRBJ2-5 provide the parts outside the CDR3, is DTGVSQNPRHKITKRGQNVTFRCDPISEHNRLYWYRQTLGQGPEFLTYFQNEAQLEKSRLLSDRFSAERPKGSFSTLEIQRTEQGDSAMYLCASSPEGETQYFGPGTRLLVL.

The CDR3 nucleotides read TGTGCCAGCAGTTCAACAGGGGTCTCCTACGAGCAGTACTTC. This translates into CASSSTGVSYEQYF. V usage is TRBV27 and J usage is TRBJ2-7; 7 bases align to TRBD1. Looked up from germline, CDR1 is MNHEY and CDR2 is SMNVEV (reference sequence). V lost 4 bases to trimming and J lost 0 bases; unmatched junction nucleotides: 3. CDR3 length equals 14 residues.

The chain carries TRBV13 and TRBJ2-1, with 9 bases identical to TRBD1. Germline assignment: CDR1 PRHDT and CDR2 FYEKMQ (reference sequence). V gave up 4 bases and J gave up 4 bases; unmatched junction bases: 5. The CDR3 runs to 15 residues. The CDR3 DNA follows: TGTGCCAGCAGCTCGTCGGGACAGGGTTACAATGAGCAGTTCTTC. Residues: CASSSSGQGYNEQFF.

The chain has TRBV25-1 and TRBJ1-2, with 11 bases that match TRBD1. This CDR3 region has 15 residues. Germline CDR1 and CDR2: MGHDK and SYGVNS. V shed 8 bases, J shed 8 bases, and the junction held 13 bases outside the gene matches. CDR3 region: CASLPTAGTGGGYTF. CDR3 DNA sequence: TGTGCCAGCCTACCCACCGCCGGGACAGGGGGAGGCTACACCTTC.

The rearrangement joins TRBV18 to TRBJ1-5; D gene ambiguous. Germline CDR1 is KGHSH and CDR2 is LQKENI. The CDR3 runs to 13 residues. V was cut by 2 bases and J by 7 bases, with 9 bases left in between. CDR3 amino acids: CASSPGVWQPQHF. CDR3 nucleotides: TGTGCCAGCTCACCAGGAGTGTGGCAGCCCCAGCATTTT.

J is TRBJ2-3 and V is TRBV6-5; D possibly corresponds to TRBD1 (5 bases). Trimming cost V 8 bases and J 0 bases, with 15 bases left between them. Germline loops: CDR1 MNHEY, CDR2 SVGAGI. The CDR3 contains 15 residues. The CDR3, as DNA: TGTGCCAGCGGTAGGACACAAGTCAGCACAGATACGCAGTATTTT. This codes for CASGRTQVSTDTQYF.

CDR3 region: CASSADRVGGYTF. The CDR3 DNA reads as TGTGCCAGCAGCGCAGACAGGGTAGGCGGCTACACCTTC. This chain joins TRBV6-5 and TRBJ1-2; TRBD1 matches 7 bases. This CDR3 has 13 amino acids. In germline, CDR1 is MNHEY, CDR2 SVGAGI. V lost 6 bases to trimming and J lost 8 bases; unmatched junction nucleotides: 9.